These T cell receptor beta chains were read from a single sample in a study of blood T cell repertoires in COVID-19. The repertoire was sequenced with immunoSEQ multiplex PCR; TCRdb's copy has only in-frame clones and lacks some. The sample lists some 100,000 clones, approximately 87% occurring once. The sequenced sample was peripheral blood. The source is a woman aged 50 to 65 with acute or convalescent COVID-19. CDR3s leave out the opening cysteine and the closing phenylalanine or tryptophan. D genes are given only for firm matches.

D gene: TRBD1
V gene: TRBV28
CDR3 protein: ASRTQGDTEAF

D gene: .
V gene: TRBV2
CDR3 protein: ASRALVVGELF

D gene: .
V gene: TRBV5-4
CDR3 protein: ASSSGGEHYGYT

D gene: .
V gene: TRBV5-1
CDR3 protein: ASSLAWETGELF

D gene: .
V gene: TRBV27
CDR3 protein: ASSRGTKNQPQH

D gene: TRBD1
V gene: TRBV27
CDR3 protein: ASSLHLGQGNTEAF

D gene: TRBD1
V gene: TRBV5-6
CDR3 protein: ASSLLTGTGARGEQF

D gene: .
V gene: TRBV7-8
CDR3 protein: ATSRTAEIYGYT

D gene: .
V gene: TRBV5-1
CDR3 protein: ASNEGVNTGELF

D gene: .
V gene: TRBV6-5
CDR3 protein: ASSYSLEGGKQY

D gene: TRBD1
V gene: TRBV7-3
CDR3 protein: ASSLGQGATDTQY

D gene: .
V gene: TRBV7-2
CDR3 protein: ASTLTNDREAF

D gene: .
V gene: TRBV19
CDR3 protein: ASRDRNTEAF

D gene: .
V gene: TRBV28
CDR3 protein: ASSPWGGGGYT

D gene: .
V gene: TRBV6-1
CDR3 protein: ASSEPRQGFGNEQF

D gene: TRBD1
V gene: TRBV12-3/TRBV12-4
CDR3 protein: ASSSQGFTEAF

D gene: .
V gene: TRBV6-1
CDR3 protein: ASSEQQEGGYT

D gene: TRBD2
V gene: TRBV18
CDR3 protein: ASSPLAGENTDTQY

D gene: .
V gene: TRBV6-2/TRBV6-3
CDR3 protein: ASSLDGGPYEQY

D gene: TRBD1
V gene: TRBV11-2
CDR3 protein: ASSSHLGQGGTEAF

D gene: .
V gene: TRBV7-3
CDR3 protein: ASSLTGADTEAF

D gene: TRBD2
V gene: TRBV6-5
CDR3 protein: ASRDSGLEQF

D gene: TRBD1
V gene: TRBV5-4
CDR3 protein: ASSPGTGGLASGNTIY

D gene: .
V gene: TRBV6-5
CDR3 protein: ASRGGPNSPLH

D gene: .
V gene: TRBV25-1
CDR3 protein: ASSESRGAKNIQY

D gene: .
V gene: TRBV5-1
CDR3 protein: ASSLAAGNTGELF

D gene: .
V gene: TRBV27
CDR3 protein: APAGGGGSTF

D gene: TRBD2
V gene: TRBV12-3/TRBV12-4
CDR3 protein: ASGTSGYEQY

D gene: .
V gene: TRBV15
CDR3 protein: ATSSGNVQKLF

D gene: .
V gene: TRBV6-5
CDR3 protein: ASSYTGQISEKLF

D gene: .
V gene: TRBV12-3/TRBV12-4
CDR3 protein: ASSANSGGTQY

D gene: .
V gene: TRBV7-2
CDR3 protein: ASSEQTNTEAF

D gene: .
V gene: TRBV6-5
CDR3 protein: ASSYGGTAIRWQY

D gene: .
V gene: TRBV6-5
CDR3 protein: ASSYLGDTNGYT

D gene: .
V gene: TRBV6-4
CDR3 protein: ASSSQGTANYGYT

D gene: .
V gene: TRBV5-8
CDR3 protein: ASSSDKLGRNYGYT

D gene: .
V gene: TRBV24-1
CDR3 protein: ATSDFYQLRKETQY

D gene: .
V gene: TRBV2
CDR3 protein: ASSDGGASGKVNAF

D gene: TRBD1
V gene: TRBV18
CDR3 protein: ASSPAGQGFGAF

D gene: .
V gene: TRBV7-3
CDR3 protein: ASSPGLGSLWFGNTIY

D gene: TRBD2
V gene: TRBV9
CDR3 protein: ASSVSAGGNTDTQY

D gene: TRBD1
V gene: TRBV28
CDR3 protein: ASSSPNRGAF

D gene: .
V gene: TRBV3-1/TRBV3-2
CDR3 protein: ASSLSYWDTIIRGFSGNTIY

D gene: TRBD2
V gene: TRBV7-6
CDR3 protein: ASTHTSGGAGGELF

D gene: TRBD1
V gene: TRBV30
CDR3 protein: AWMTGGLSPLH

D gene: TRBD1
V gene: TRBV28
CDR3 protein: ASRTQGGLNYGYT

D gene: TRBD1
V gene: TRBV7-3
CDR3 protein: ASSFRQGHTGELF

D gene: .
V gene: TRBV30
CDR3 protein: AYTWRGSYGYT

D gene: .
V gene: TRBV11-2
CDR3 protein: ASSPRMALNTEAF

D gene: TRBD2
V gene: TRBV4-2
CDR3 protein: ASSPGLVTPEGQDTQY

D gene: TRBD1
V gene: TRBV9
CDR3 protein: ASSPRTGGATEAF

D gene: TRBD1
V gene: TRBV7-9
CDR3 protein: ASSRQGGTEAF

D gene: .
V gene: TRBV7-2
CDR3 protein: ASSSRGGPNGYT